A single sample gave rise to the 29 T cell receptor beta chains below, sequenced in a study of T-cell reconstitution after alpha-beta-depleted transplantation in children. Preparing the TCRbeta library involved the use of unique molecular identifiers. TCRdb called the PCR reads again in MiXCR, with one record for every CDR3 protein. The sample includes about 400,000 distinct CDR3 sequences, about a fifth seen only once; the top ten take 3.5% to 4%. Source: PBMCs from the stem cell graft donor, taken from the stem cell graft. Receptors originate from a human donor who donated a stem cell graft to a child with acute myeloid leukemia.

This clonotype was seen many times. The CDR3 DNA follows: TGCAGTGCTAGTGGCGGACTAGCGAACGACGAGCAGTACTTC. Translating it yields CSASGGLANDEQYF. J is TRBJ2-7 and V is TRBV20-1, with TRBD2 matching over 9 bases. V shed 3 bases and J 5 bases; nucleotides not matched to a gene: 8. The length of the CDR3 is 14 residues. CDR1 is DFQATT and CDR2 is SNEGSKA in the germline V gene (reference sequence).

The chain carries TRBV9 and TRBJ2-1, with D perhaps matching TRBD2 (5 bases). Trimming removed 3 bases at V and 4 bases at J, with 17 bases between. The V gene's germline CDR1 is SGDLS and CDR2 YYNGEE. The CDR3 sequence is 16 residues long. This CDR3 is CASSEGAAKGYNEQFF. DNA of the CDR3: TGTGCCAGCAGCGAGGGAGCGGCCAAGGGTTACAATGAGCAGTTCTTC.

The chain employs TRBV5-1 and TRBJ2-1, with D possibly TRBD2 on 5 matching bases. Germline CDR1 is SGHRS and CDR2 is YFSETQ. This CDR3 is built from 15 residues. V lost 4 bases and J 3 bases, leaving 14 bases between the germline ends. The CDR3 here is CASSARDEDYNEQFF. In DNA form, the CDR3 reads TGCGCCAGCAGCGCCCGGGATGAAGACTACAATGAGCAGTTCTTC.

This clonotype was counted a few times. The chain joins TRBV13 to TRBJ2-4; no firm D call. Trimming removed 1 base from V and 0 bases from J, with 7 bases in between. CDR3 length: 15 residues. The germline V gene encodes CDR1 PRHDT and CDR2 FYEKMQ (reference sequence). In DNA form, the CDR3 reads TGTGCCAGCAGCTTAGCATACCTAGCCAAAAACATTCAGTACTTC. Its protein product is CASSLAYLAKNIQYF.

This clonotype was detected many times. The chain joins TRBV20-1 to TRBJ1-2; unclear D gene. The CDR3 has 12 residues. The germline V gene encodes CDR1 DFQATT and CDR2 SNEGSKA (reference sequence). Deletions cut 2 bases from V and 8 bases from J, with 12 bases between. The CDR3 coding sequence is TGCAGTGCTAGATGGGCAGTCTACGGCTACACCTTC. Translated: CSARWAVYGYTF.

V gene TRBV5-1 combines with J gene TRBJ1-1, with D maybe TRBD1 (5 bases). The germline V gene encodes CDR1 SGHRS and CDR2 YFSETQ. The CDR3 sequence is 16 residues long. With 0 bases removed from V and 0 bases from J, the gap between germline ends came to 12 bases. DNA for the CDR3: TGCGCCAGCAGCTTGGGAGGGGCCCACATGAACACTGAAGCTTTCTTT. Translating gives CASSLGGAHMNTEAFF.

The chain couples TRBV12-3 or TRBV12-4 to TRBJ2-1; no firm D call. The CDR3 runs 13 residues. Trimming left V 5 bases short and J 6 bases short, with 11 bases between. CDR3 coding DNA: TGTGCCAGCAGTCCCTTCGCCAGCAATGAGCAGTTCTTC. Translation gives CASSPFASNEQFF.

This clonotype was detected ten times or more. The chain recombines TRBV29-1 with TRBJ1-2; TRBD1 aligns across 9 bases. With 5 bases clipped from V and 6 bases from J, the junction kept 10 bases outside the gene matches. Germline V gene data show CDR1 as SQVTM and CDR2 as ANQGSEA. The CDR3 is 14 amino acids. The CDR3 bases are TGCAGCGTTTACAAGGGGGGACAGGGTGATGGCTACACCTTC. Residues: CSVYKGGQGDGYTF.

This chain joins TRBV7-2 and TRBJ2-1, with TRBD2 identical over 10 bases. V shed 1 base, J shed 6 bases, and the junction held 3 bases outside the gene matches. Germline values: CDR1 SGHTA, CDR2 FQGNSA. The CDR3 runs 15 residues. As DNA, the CDR3 is TGTGCCAGCAGCTTAGAAGCGGGAGGGCCCAATGAGCAGTTCTTC. Its translation is CASSLEAGGPNEQFF.

This sequence joins TRBV28 and TRBJ1-5, with D perhaps matching TRBD1 (6 bases). Trimming pared 11 bases from V and 0 bases from J, leaving 14 bases between. CDR3 length: 14 residues. Germline CDR1 MDHEN, CDR2 SYDVKM. The CDR3 DNA reads TGTGCCGGCCGGGACACAGATAGCAATCAGCCCCAGCATTTT. Translating gives CAGRDTDSNQPQHF.

This clonotype was recorded a few times. V gene TRBV28 combines with J gene TRBJ1-2, with D hard to call. The germline V gene has CDR1 MDHEN and CDR2 SYDVKM. CDR3 size: 14 residues. The germline V and J ends were trimmed by 7 bases and 1 base, with 13 bases remaining between them. The CDR3: CASNSMTFNYGYTF. DNA of the CDR3: TGTGCCAGCAACTCCATGACCTTTAACTATGGCTACACCTTC.

This clonotype was observed many times. The J gene is TRBJ2-2, the V gene TRBV4-1; D assignment may be TRBD1 or TRBD2 (5 bases each). V lost 1 base and J 5 bases, leaving 17 bases between the germline ends. The CDR3 totals 17 residues. CDR1 is MGHRA, CDR2 YSYEKL, per germline. CDR3 amino acids: CASSQATGRTLTGELFF. As DNA, the CDR3 is TGCGCCAGCAGCCAAGCGACGGGACGGACATTGACCGGGGAGCTGTTTTTT.

The J gene is TRBJ1-1, the V gene TRBV4-1; D unresolved. Trimming took off 1 base at V and 5 bases at J, with 8 bases between the two ends. This CDR3 is 13 amino acids long. CDR1 is MGHRA and CDR2 is YSYEKL in the germline V gene. In DNA form, the CDR3 reads TGCGCCAGCAGCCAAGTCGGTGGTACTGAAGCTTTCTTT. It is translated as CASSQVGGTEAFF.

This clonotype was seen more than once but under ten times. The CDR3 DNA follows: TGCAGTGCTAGATTACTACGCCCTGCCAGCGGGAGTCAGAATGAGCAGTTCTTC. It encodes CSARLLRPASGSQNEQFF. The V gene is TRBV20-1, the J gene TRBJ2-1, with 8 bases fitting TRBD2. The CDR3 is 18 amino acids. The junction had 19 bases not matched to a gene; V was cut back by 2 bases and J by 7 bases. Germline CDR1 reads DFQATT; CDR2 reads SNEGSKA (reference sequence).

This clonotype was observed at least ten times. This sequence joins TRBV29-1 and TRBJ2-1; the match to TRBD2 covers 14 bases. The CDR3 runs to 14 residues. The germline CDR1 and CDR2 sequences are SQVTM and ANQGSEA. With 7 bases clipped from V and 7 bases from J, the junction kept 6 bases outside the gene matches. The DNA for the CDR3 is TGCAGCGCCGGGACTAGCGGGAGTGTGAATGAGCAGTTCTTC. Translation: CSAGTSGSVNEQFF.

The chain joins TRBV12-3 or TRBV12-4 to TRBJ2-1; D is possibly TRBD2 (5 bases). The CDR3 runs 12 residues. Trimming took 6 bases from V and 5 from J, leaving 8 bases between them. The CDR3 sequence is CASRRVNNEQFF. CDR3 sequence (DNA): TGTGCCAGCAGGAGGGTAAACAATGAGCAGTTCTTC.

In this sample, this clonotype turned up many times. Here the CDR3 DNA reads TGTGCCAGCAACCCGCCTCATAAGGGCATTCAGTACTTC. Translation gives CASNPPHKGIQYF. This chain connects TRBV21-1 to TRBJ2-4; the D call TRBD2 from the table was never checked on the DNA. TRBV21-1 is deemed a pseudogene. The CDR3 extends over 13 amino acids.

This clonotype came up a few times. This rearrangement joins TRBV5-1 to TRBJ2-1; 7 nucleotides match TRBD1. V was clipped by 0 bases and J by 4 bases; unmatched bases: 7. The CDR3 covers 16 residues. Germline V CDR1 and CDR2: SGHRS, YFSETQ. CDR3 loop: CASSLVGQTTYNEQFF. DNA for the CDR3: TGCGCCAGCAGCTTGGTGGGACAGACCACTTACAATGAGCAGTTCTTC. Supplemented by reference TRBV5-1 and TRBJ2-1, the full variable domain reads KAGVTQTPRYLIKTRGQQVTLSCSPISGHRSVSWYQQTPGQGLQFLFEYFSETQRNKGNFPGRFSGRQFSNSRSEMNVSTLELGDSALYLCASSLVGQTTYNEQFFGPGTRLTVL.

The chain joins TRBV2 to TRBJ2-7; 8 nucleotides match TRBD1. V trimming: 4 bases; J trimming: 3 bases; junction bases outside the gene matches: 11. This CDR3 comprises 16 residues. Germline CDR1 and CDR2: SNHLY and FYNNEI. The CDR3, as DNA: TGTGCCAGCAGTGGCCTATGGACAGGGTCGTACTACGAGCAGTACTTC. Protein: CASSGLWTGSYYEQYF. Full variable domain (rest looked up from reference TRBV2 and TRBJ2-7): EPEVTQTPSHQVTQMGQEVILRCVPISNHLYFYWYRQILGQKVEFLVSFYNNEISEKSEIFDDQFSVERPDGSNFTLKIRSTKLEDSAMYFCASSGLWTGSYYEQYFGPGTRLTVT.

Many counts were recorded for this clonotype. The rearrangement joins TRBV20-1 to TRBJ2-1; TRBD2 matches 7 bases. The CDR3 contains 14 residues. Germline V gene sequence: CDR1 DFQATT, CDR2 SNEGSKA (reference sequence). V was clipped by 4 bases and J by 8 bases; unmatched bases: 11. CDR3 sequence: CSATSRELGHEQFF. The CDR3 bases are TGCAGTGCTACGTCGCGGGAGTTGGGGCATGAGCAGTTCTTC.

This clonotype was counted only a few times. The chain employs TRBV25-1 and TRBJ2-1; no clear D. The V and J ends lost 8 bases and 4 bases respectively, with 6 bases between them. The V gene's germline CDR1 is MGHDK and CDR2 SYGVNS. The CDR3 sequence is 11 residues long. As DNA, the CDR3 is TGTGCCAGCGCAGAATACAATGAGCAGTTCTTC. Its protein is CASAEYNEQFF.

This clonotype was detected a few times. This chain uses TRBV29-1 with TRBJ2-3, with D perhaps matching TRBD1 or TRBD2 (6 bases each). Germline V gene data show CDR1 as SQVTM and CDR2 as ANQGSEA. The CDR3 is made up of 13 amino acids. V was pared by 7 bases and J by 0 bases, with 11 bases between. In DNA, the CDR3 is TGCAGCGGCGGGACAACTAGCACAGATACGCAGTATTTT. Translated, it gives CSGGTTSTDTQYF.

At least ten counts were recorded for this clonotype. V is TRBV20-1 and J is TRBJ2-2; no reliable D call. Germline V CDR1 and CDR2: DFQATT, SNEGSKA (reference sequence). Trimming removed 5 bases at V and 7 bases at J, with 14 bases between. The CDR3 consists of 13 residues. The CDR3 spells CSAAVAGIGELFF. The DNA of the CDR3 is TGCAGTGCTGCCGTTGCAGGAATCGGGGAGCTGTTTTTT.

This chain joins TRBV5-4 and TRBJ2-3; TRBD2 agrees at 12 bases. Per germline, CDR1 SGHNT and CDR2 YYREEE (reference sequence). The J segment lost 7 bases and the V segment lost 0 bases, leaving 12 bases of the junction unmatched. The CDR3 covers 18 residues. The CDR3 loop is CASSLAPTSGSGEYTQYF. The CDR3 nucleotides read TGTGCCAGCAGCTTGGCCCCGACTAGCGGGAGCGGTGAGTATACGCAGTATTTT.

V gene TRBV20-1 combines with J gene TRBJ2-7; a possible D gene is TRBD2 (5 bases). In germline, CDR1 is DFQATT, CDR2 SNEGSKA (reference sequence). This CDR3 is 12 amino acids long. Trimming removed 6 bases at V and 8 bases at J, with 17 bases between. CDR3 coding DNA: TGCAGTGCCGAAGCGGCCGCTTGGCAGCAGTACTTC. Its protein product is CSAEAAAWQQYF.

The chain uses TRBV7-6 and TRBJ2-7; D remains ambiguous. CDR3 size: 14 residues. Germline V gene sequence: CDR1 SGHVS, CDR2 FNYEAQ. The V gene lost 5 bases and the J gene lost 0 bases, with 11 bases spanning the gap. DNA for the CDR3: TGTGCCAGCAGCCCAGCGTGGGGCTCCTACGAGCAGTACTTC. Protein product: CASSPAWGSYEQYF.

This clonotype was seen more than once but under ten times. Compared with germline, one end of the junction differs, possibly owing to a read error. The chain couples TRBV28 to TRBJ2-7; maybe TRBD2 (5 bases). The V gene's germline CDR1 is MDHEN and CDR2 SYDVKM. CDR3 size: 12 residues. The DNA of the CDR3 is TGTGCCAGCAGTTTTGGATCCGGGGTCTTGCACTTC. Translation: CASSFGSGVLHF.

J is TRBJ2-7 and V is TRBV4-2, with D unclear. The V gene lost 4 bases and the J gene lost 3 bases, with 16 bases spanning the gap. The CDR3 loop spans 15 amino acids. In germline, CDR1 is LGHNA, CDR2 YNFKEQ. The CDR3 bases are TGTGCCAGCAGCCGCTTCCTGGCCGGCAACTACGAGCAGTACTTC. Translation: CASSRFLAGNYEQYF.

This clonotype has a count of ten or more. The gene calls are TRBV12-3 or TRBV12-4 and TRBJ2-7, with TRBD1 identical over 7 bases. CDR3 size: 14 residues. J gave up 3 bases and V 5 bases, and 7 bases lay outside the gene matches. CDR3 sequence reads: CASSPQQGSYEQYF. The CDR3 nucleotides read TGTGCCAGCAGTCCGCAACAGGGGAGCTACGAGCAGTACTTC.